This passage covers 6 T cell receptor beta chains from one sample sequenced in a study of T cells in Graves' hyperthyroidism and ophthalmopathy. RNA transcripts provided the source from which TCR beta CDR3 regions were amplified. TCR CDR3 regions were first amplified by RT-PCR with HTBI primers. MiXCR, run by TCRdb on the multiplex PCR reads, gives a single entry per CDR3 protein. The sample lists under 650,000 distinct CDR3 sequences; 15% to 20% were seen once. Sequencing input: blood. The source is a young woman with Graves' hyperthyroidism.

This sequence joins TRBV6-1 and TRBJ2-2; 12 bases agree with TRBD1. The trim removed 6 bases at V and 4 bases at J, leaving 3 bases unmatched. CDR1 and CDR2 from the germline V gene are MNHNS and SASEGT. The CDR3 runs to 15 residues. The CDR3 is CASRRDRGPTGELFF. The CDR3 nucleotides read TGTGCCAGCAGGCGGGACAGGGGGCCCACCGGGGAGCTGTTTTTT.

There are a few counts of this clonotype. V is TRBV20-1 and J is TRBJ1-6; 7 bases map to TRBD1. J was trimmed by 7 bases and V by 3 bases; bases with no gene match: 6. CDR3 length equals 14 residues. The germline gives CDR1 DFQATT, CDR2 SNEGSKA (reference sequence). CDR3 DNA sequence: TGCAGTGCTAGGCCAGGGGGGGAAAATTCACCCCTCCACTTT. Amino acid sequence: CSARPGGENSPLHF.

Many counts were recorded for this clonotype. The chain recombines TRBV24-1 with TRBJ2-2; D remains ambiguous. Germline V gene lookup returns CDR1 KGHDR and CDR2 SFDVKD. The CDR3 is made up of 12 amino acids. Trimming took off 8 bases at V and 3 bases at J, with 6 bases between the two ends. As DNA, the CDR3 is TGTGCCACCATGGCGGACACCGGGGAGCTGTTTTTT. Protein product: CATMADTGELFF.

Ten or more counts support this clonotype. The chain links TRBV2 to TRBJ2-3, with 10 bases lining up with TRBD2. This CDR3 is 14 amino acids long. Germline CDR1 SNHLY, CDR2 FYNNEI. Trimming at V came to 10 bases and at J to 0 bases, leaving 4 bases not matched to a gene. The CDR3 sequence: CATKREGSTDTQYF. CDR3 coding DNA: TGTGCCACCAAGCGGGAGGGAAGCACAGATACGCAGTATTTT. Full variable domain (missing parts from reference TRBV2 and TRBJ2-3): EPEVTQTPSHQVTQMGQEVILRCVPISNHLYFYWYRQILGQKVEFLVSFYNNEISEKSEIFDDQFSVERPDGSNFTLKIRSTKLEDSAMYFCATKREGSTDTQYFGPGTRLTVL.

This clonotype was observed at least ten times. This chain links TRBV20-1 with TRBJ2-3; 9 nucleotides agree with TRBD2. V shed 6 bases and J 4 bases; nucleotides not matched to a gene: 8. Germline assignment: CDR1 DFQATT and CDR2 SNEGSKA (reference sequence). The CDR3 covers 14 residues. This CDR3 reads CSAGAGGVSDTQYF. The CDR3 nucleotides read TGCAGTGCCGGAGCGGGAGGTGTGTCAGATACGCAGTATTTT.

This clonotype was detected only a few times. The chain recombines TRBV15 with TRBJ2-7; D gene unclear. The V gene's germline CDR1 is LNHNV and CDR2 YYDKDF (reference sequence). The length of the CDR3 is 12 residues. Trimming cost V 0 bases and J 6 bases, with 6 bases left between them. For the CDR3, the DNA is TGTGCCACCAGCAGAGATCTCTTCGAGCAGTACTTC. The encoded protein is CATSRDLFEQYF.